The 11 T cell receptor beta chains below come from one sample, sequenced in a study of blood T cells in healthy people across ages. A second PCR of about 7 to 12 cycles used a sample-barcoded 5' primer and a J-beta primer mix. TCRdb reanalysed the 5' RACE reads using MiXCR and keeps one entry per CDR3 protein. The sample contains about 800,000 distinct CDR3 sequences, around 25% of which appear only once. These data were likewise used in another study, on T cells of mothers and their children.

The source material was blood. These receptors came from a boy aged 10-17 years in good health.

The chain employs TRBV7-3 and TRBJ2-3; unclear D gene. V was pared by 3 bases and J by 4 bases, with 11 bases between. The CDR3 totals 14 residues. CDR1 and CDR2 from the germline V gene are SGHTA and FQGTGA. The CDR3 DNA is TGTGCCAGCAGCTTTGACGGGCGAGCAGATACGCAGTATTTT. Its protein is CASSFDGRADTQYF.

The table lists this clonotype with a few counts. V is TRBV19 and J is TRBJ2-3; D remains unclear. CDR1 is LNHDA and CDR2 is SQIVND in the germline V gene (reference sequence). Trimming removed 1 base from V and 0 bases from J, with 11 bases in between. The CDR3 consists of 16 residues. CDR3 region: CASSIAEITSTDTQYF. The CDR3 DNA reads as TGTGCCAGTAGTATAGCCGAGATAACTAGCACAGATACGCAGTATTTT. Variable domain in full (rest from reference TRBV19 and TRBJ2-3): DGGITQSPKYLFRKEGQNVTLSCEQNLNHDAMYWYRQDPGQGLRLIYYSQIVNDFQKGDIAEGYSVSREKKESFPLTVTSAQKNPTAFYLCASSIAEITSTDTQYFGPGTRLTVL.

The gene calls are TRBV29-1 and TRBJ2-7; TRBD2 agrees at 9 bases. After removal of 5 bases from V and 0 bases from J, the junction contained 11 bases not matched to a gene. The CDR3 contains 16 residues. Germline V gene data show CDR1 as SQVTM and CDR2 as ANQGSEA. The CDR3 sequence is CSVFQRGATSSYEQYF. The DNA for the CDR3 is TGCAGCGTTTTCCAGCGGGGGGCCACAAGCTCCTACGAGCAGTACTTC.

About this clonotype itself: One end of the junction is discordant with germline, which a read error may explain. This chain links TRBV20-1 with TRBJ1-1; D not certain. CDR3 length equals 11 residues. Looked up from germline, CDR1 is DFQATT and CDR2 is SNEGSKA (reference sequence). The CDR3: CSARAGTEAFF. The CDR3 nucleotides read TGCAGTGCTAGGGCTGGCACTGAAGCCTTCTTT.

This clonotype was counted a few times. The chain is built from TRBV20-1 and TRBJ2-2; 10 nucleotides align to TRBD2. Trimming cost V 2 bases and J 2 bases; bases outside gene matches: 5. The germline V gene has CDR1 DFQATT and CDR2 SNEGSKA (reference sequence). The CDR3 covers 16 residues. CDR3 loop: CSARPGTSANTGELFF. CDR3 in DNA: TGCAGTGCTAGACCAGGGACTAGCGCTAACACCGGGGAGCTGTTTTTT.

The CDR3 coding sequence is TGTGCCAGCAGGGAAACCGGGACAGGGATTTACGAGCAGTACTTC. This codes for CASRETGTGIYEQYF. The rearrangement joins TRBV7-2 to TRBJ2-7; 9 nucleotides line up with TRBD1. The germline V gene encodes CDR1 SGHTA and CDR2 FQGNSA. The CDR3 sequence is 15 residues long. Trimming cost V 6 bases and J 4 bases; bases outside gene matches: 10.

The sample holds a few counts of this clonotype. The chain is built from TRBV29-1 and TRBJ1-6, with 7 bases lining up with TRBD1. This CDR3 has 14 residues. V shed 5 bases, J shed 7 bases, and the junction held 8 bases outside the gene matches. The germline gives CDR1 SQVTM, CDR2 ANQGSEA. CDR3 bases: TGCAGCGTTATGGCCACAGGGGCAAATTCACCCCTCCACTTT. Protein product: CSVMATGANSPLHF.

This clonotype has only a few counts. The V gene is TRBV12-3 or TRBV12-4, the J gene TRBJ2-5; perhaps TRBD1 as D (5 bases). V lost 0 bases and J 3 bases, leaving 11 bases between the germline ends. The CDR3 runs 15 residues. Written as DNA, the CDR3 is TGTGCCAGCAGTTTAGCGCTTAGGGGAAAAGAGACCCAGTACTTC. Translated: CASSLALRGKETQYF.

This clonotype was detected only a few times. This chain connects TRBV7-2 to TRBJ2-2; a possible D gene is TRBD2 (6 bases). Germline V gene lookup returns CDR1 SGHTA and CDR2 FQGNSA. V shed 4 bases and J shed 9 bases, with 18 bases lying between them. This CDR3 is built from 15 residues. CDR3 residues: CASSSNPLATRELFF. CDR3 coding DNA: TGTGCCAGCAGCTCAAACCCACTAGCTACCAGGGAGCTGTTTTTT. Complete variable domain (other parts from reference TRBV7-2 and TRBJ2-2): GAGVSQSPSNKVTEKGKDVELRCDPISGHTALYWYRQSLGQGLEFLIYFQGNSAPDKSGLPSDRFSAERTGGSVSTLTIQRTQQEDSAVYLCASSSNPLATRELFFGEGSRLTVL.

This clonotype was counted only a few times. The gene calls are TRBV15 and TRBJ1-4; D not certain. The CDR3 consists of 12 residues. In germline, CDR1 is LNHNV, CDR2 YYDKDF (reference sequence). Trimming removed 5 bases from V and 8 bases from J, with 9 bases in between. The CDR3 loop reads CATSPGTEKLFF. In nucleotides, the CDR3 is TGTGCCACCAGCCCTGGAACAGAAAAACTGTTTTTT.

The CDR3 protein is CASSPQINGYTF. For the CDR3, the DNA is TGTGCCAGCTCACCACAGATTAACGGCTACACCTTC. J is TRBJ1-2 and V is TRBV18; D unclear. The CDR3 spans 12 residues. Germline loops: CDR1 KGHSH, CDR2 LQKENI. V gave up 1 base and J gave up 8 bases, with 8 bases separating them.